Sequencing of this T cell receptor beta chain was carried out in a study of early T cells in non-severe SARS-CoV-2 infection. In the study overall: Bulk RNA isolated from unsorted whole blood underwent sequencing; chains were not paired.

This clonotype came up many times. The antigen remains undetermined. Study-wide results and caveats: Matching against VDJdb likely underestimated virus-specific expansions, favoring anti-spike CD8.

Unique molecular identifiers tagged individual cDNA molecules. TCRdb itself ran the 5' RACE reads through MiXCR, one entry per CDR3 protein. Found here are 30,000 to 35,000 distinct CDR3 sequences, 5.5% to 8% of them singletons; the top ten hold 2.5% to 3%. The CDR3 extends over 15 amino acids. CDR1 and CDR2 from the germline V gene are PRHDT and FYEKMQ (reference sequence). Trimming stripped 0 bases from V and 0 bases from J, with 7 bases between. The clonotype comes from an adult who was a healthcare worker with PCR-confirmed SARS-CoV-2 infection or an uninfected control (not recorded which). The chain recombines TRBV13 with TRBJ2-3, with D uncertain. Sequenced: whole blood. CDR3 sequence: CASSLGLTSTDTQYF. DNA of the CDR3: TGTGCCAGCAGCTTAGGACTCACTAGCACAGATACGCAGTATTTT.